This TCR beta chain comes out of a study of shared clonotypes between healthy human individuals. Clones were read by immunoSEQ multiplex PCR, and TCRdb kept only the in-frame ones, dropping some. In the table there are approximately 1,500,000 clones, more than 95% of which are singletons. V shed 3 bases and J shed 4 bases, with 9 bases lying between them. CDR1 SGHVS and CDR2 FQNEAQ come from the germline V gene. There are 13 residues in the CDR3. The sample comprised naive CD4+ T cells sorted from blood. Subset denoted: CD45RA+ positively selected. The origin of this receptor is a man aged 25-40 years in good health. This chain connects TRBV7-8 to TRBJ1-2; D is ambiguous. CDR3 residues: CASSFGGRYGYTF. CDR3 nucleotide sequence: TGTGCCAGCAGCTTCGGCGGGCGCTATGGCTACACCTTC.